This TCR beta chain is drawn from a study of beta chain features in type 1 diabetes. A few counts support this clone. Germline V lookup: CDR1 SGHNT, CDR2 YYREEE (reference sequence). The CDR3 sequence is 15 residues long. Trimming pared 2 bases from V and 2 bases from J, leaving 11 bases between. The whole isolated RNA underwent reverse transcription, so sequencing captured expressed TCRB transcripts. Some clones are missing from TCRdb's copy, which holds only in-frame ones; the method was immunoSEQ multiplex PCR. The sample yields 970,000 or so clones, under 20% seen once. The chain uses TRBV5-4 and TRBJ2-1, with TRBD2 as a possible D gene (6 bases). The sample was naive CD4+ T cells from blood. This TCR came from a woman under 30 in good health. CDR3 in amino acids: CASSLSTGAYNEQFF. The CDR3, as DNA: TGTGCCAGCAGCTTATCGACGGGGGCCTACAATGAGCAGTTCTTC.